Listed here are 16 T cell receptor beta chains from one sample, sequenced in a study of identical twins. TCRdb recomputed calls from the 5' RACE reads with MiXCR, one row per CDR3 protein. The repertoire holds some 250,000 distinct CDR3 sequences, with roughly an eighth as singletons. In addition, the sample was reused for a study of yellow fever vaccine responses in identical twins.

Sequencing was done on a sample of memory (CD45RO+) T cells sorted from blood. The receptors derive from a woman between 18 and 29 years old in good health.

J is TRBJ1-2 and V is TRBV6-2 or TRBV6-3, with D uncertain. Trimming removed 0 bases at V and 3 bases at J, with 5 bases between. The CDR3 is made up of 13 amino acids. Germline V gives CDR1 MNHEY, CDR2 SVGEGT. For the CDR3, the DNA is TGTGCCAGCAGTTACTCCGGGGACTATGGCTACACCTTC. Protein: CASSYSGDYGYTF.

The V call is TRBV30, the J call TRBJ2-3; 9 bases align to TRBD1. The CDR3 runs to 14 residues. The V gene's germline CDR1 is GTSNPN and CDR2 SVGIG (reference sequence). J gave up 0 bases and V 5 bases, and 3 bases lay outside the gene matches. CDR3 in DNA: TGTGCCTGGGGGACAGGGAAGAGCACAGATACGCAGTATTTT. Translated, it gives CAWGTGKSTDTQYF.

In its sample, this clonotype was seen a few times. The chain carries TRBV5-1 and TRBJ2-5, with TRBD1 matching over 8 bases. CDR1 and CDR2 from the germline V gene are SGHRS and YFSETQ. The CDR3 length is 16 residues. Losses at the gene ends were 5 bases for V and 5 bases for J; bases not matched to a gene: 14. CDR3 residues: CASRSVTGGGEETQYF. The CDR3 nucleotides read TGCGCCAGCAGGAGCGTTACAGGGGGAGGAGAGGAGACCCAGTACTTC.

This clonotype was seen a handful of times. This rearrangement joins TRBV18 to TRBJ1-4, with 9 bases aligning to TRBD1. The CDR3 totals 15 residues. Germline V gives CDR1 KGHSH, CDR2 LQKENI. The V and J ends lost 3 bases and 6 bases, in that order; junction bases with no gene match: 5. The CDR3 region is CASSPGTGMDEKLFF. CDR3 nucleotides: TGTGCCAGCTCACCCGGGACAGGGATGGATGAAAAACTGTTTTTT.

The chain combines TRBV5-5 with TRBJ2-1; D not resolved. Per the germline V gene, CDR1 is SGHKS and CDR2 is YYEKEE (reference sequence). Between the trimmed V and J ends, which lost 0 bases and 4 bases, there was a span of 11 bases. This CDR3 contains 15 residues. The CDR3 here is CASSLADERYNEQFF. The CDR3 coding sequence is TGTGCCAGCAGCTTGGCCGACGAGCGATACAATGAGCAGTTCTTC.

This clonotype came up a few times. The CDR3 loop is CASDSIGGPYEQYF. As DNA, the CDR3 is TGTGCCAGCGACTCGATCGGGGGCCCCTACGAGCAGTACTTC. The chain uses TRBV28 and TRBJ2-7, with D perhaps matching TRBD1 or TRBD2 (6 bases each). From germline, CDR1 is MDHEN and CDR2 SYDVKM. Trimming left V 8 bases short and J 2 bases short, with 16 bases between. The CDR3 runs 14 residues.

This clonotype has a count of ten or more. Germline is not matched at one junction end, which may reflect a read error. The chain links TRBV11-2 to TRBJ2-1, with D perhaps given as TRBD1 or TRBD2 (6 bases each). The germline CDR1 and CDR2 sequences are SGHAT and FQNNGV. CDR3 length: 16 residues. CDR3 residues: CASTLTGAGSYNEQFF. CDR3 sequence (DNA): TGTGCCAGCACCTTAACGGGGGCTGGGTCCTACAATGAGCAGTTCTTC.

The J gene is TRBJ2-3, the V gene TRBV10-3; 8 bases are a match to TRBD1. Germline CDR1 reads ENHRY; CDR2 reads SYGVKD. Trimming removed 6 bases from V and 1 base from J; junction bases left unmatched: 3. The CDR3 length is 14 residues. CDR3 nucleotide sequence: TGTGCCATCAGGACGGACAGGGGCACAGATACGCAGTATTTT. It translates to CAIRTDRGTDTQYF.

DNA for the CDR3: TGTGCCAGCAGCTATGAGGCGGGAGGACAAGAGACCCAGTACTTC. Translation gives CASSYEAGGQETQYF. The chain joins TRBV6-5 to TRBJ2-5, with 8 positions matching TRBD2. Unmatched junction bases numbered 8, after V lost 6 bases and J lost 2 bases. CDR3 length equals 15 residues. Per the germline V gene, CDR1 is MNHEY and CDR2 is SVGAGI.

This clonotype was counted many times. The V call is TRBV7-9, the J call TRBJ1-1; D is unresolved. This CDR3 is built from 13 residues. Trimming pared 1 base from V and 1 base from J, leaving 4 bases between. From germline, CDR1 is SEHNR and CDR2 FQNEAQ (reference sequence). The CDR3 protein is CASSLVRNTEAFF. The CDR3 DNA follows: TGTGCCAGCAGCTTAGTTCGGAACACTGAAGCTTTCTTT.

This sequence joins TRBV7-6 and TRBJ2-7, with a tentative D call TRBD1 (6 bases). Trimming cost V 2 bases and J 6 bases, with 11 bases left between them. CDR3 length equals 13 residues. The germline V gene has CDR1 SGHVS and CDR2 FNYEAQ. CDR3 region: CASSLLVGGEQYF. CDR3 coding DNA: TGTGCCAGCAGCTTATTAGTAGGGGGCGAGCAGTACTTC.

This clonotype has a handful of counts. This CDR3 reads CASSGGTLSQYF. In DNA form, the CDR3 reads TGTGCCAGCAGTGGGGGGACCCTGTCGCAGTACTTC. This rearrangement joins TRBV6-1 to TRBJ2-4; D is tentatively TRBD1 or TRBD2 (5 bases each). Deletions cut 4 bases from V and 13 bases from J, with 14 bases between. This CDR3 spans 12 amino acids. The germline gives CDR1 MNHNS, CDR2 SASEGT.

The V and J genes are TRBV6-6 and TRBJ2-7, with D possibly being TRBD1 (6 bases). Germline V CDR1 and CDR2: MNHNY, SVGAGI (reference sequence). The CDR3 contains 12 residues. V lost 7 bases and J lost 3, with 10 bases in between. The CDR3 region is CASTEQGYEQYF. CDR3 sequence (DNA): TGTGCCAGCACCGAACAGGGCTACGAGCAGTACTTC.

This chain connects TRBV20-1 to TRBJ2-6; D ambiguous. CDR3 size: 13 residues. Looked up from germline, CDR1 is DFQATT and CDR2 is SNEGSKA (reference sequence). Trimming stripped 4 bases from V and 2 bases from J, with 6 bases between. Written as DNA, the CDR3 is TGCAGTGCTACTAGGACTGGGGCCAACGTCCTGACTTTC. Its translation is CSATRTGANVLTF.

This clonotype was recorded a few times. The CDR3 coding sequence is TGCAGTGCTAGACGGTTGGGCAATCAGCCCCAGCATTTT. It codes for CSARRLGNQPQHF. The chain uses TRBV20-1 and TRBJ1-5; D gene uncertain. Looked up from germline, CDR1 is DFQATT and CDR2 is SNEGSKA (reference sequence). CDR3 size: 13 residues. V gave up 2 bases and J gave up 2 bases, with 7 bases separating them.

This clonotype turned up a few times. The chain employs TRBV7-8 and TRBJ2-3; D is ambiguous. The CDR3 spans 17 residues. CDR1 and CDR2 from the germline V gene are SGHVS and FQNEAQ. V dropped 0 bases and J dropped 0 bases, with 13 bases sitting between them. Here the CDR3 reads CASSLAVVGPSTDTQYF. The CDR3 nucleotides read TGTGCCAGCAGCTTAGCGGTTGTCGGCCCGAGCACAGATACGCAGTATTTT.